This is a list of T cell receptor beta chains from one sample in a study of shared clonotypes between healthy human individuals. Profiling relied on immunoSEQ multiplex PCR, and the TCRdb table lists in-frame clones only, not all of them. Among around 640,000 clones, about 95% were seen once, and the ten largest hold less than 0.12%. The sample consisted of naive CD8+ T cells sorted from blood. Source of these receptors: a woman between 25 and 40 years old in good health. Each CDR3 is given with its conserved first and last residue. The D gene is left open where the match is weak. Where a row states a size, it is once, few, many or the class of an expanded clone; other rows omit it.

TRBV27	TRBJ2-2	.	.	TGTGCCAGCACCCCCCTGGCCCCTGGGTACGGGGAGCTGTTTTTT	CASTPLAPGYGELFF
TRBV2	TRBJ1-4	.	.	TGTGCCAGCACATTAGGGGCGAATGAAAAACTGTTTTTT	CASTLGANEKLFF
TRBV7-8	TRBJ2-7	.	.	TGTGCCAGCAGCTTCGCCGGGACCGTCTACGAGCAGTACTTC	CASSFAGTVYEQYF
TRBV2	TRBJ2-1	.	TRBD2	TGTGCCAGCAGTGGGCTAGCGGACAATGAGCAGTTCTTC	CASSGLADNEQFF
TRBV19	TRBJ1-2	.	.	TGTGCCAGTAGTATTATTGGCAGTTCCATCGATGGCTACACCTTC	CASSIIGSSIDGYTF
TRBV28	TRBJ2-7	.	TRBD1	TGTGCCAGCAGTTTCCAAGGGACAGGGGGTAGCTACGAGCAGTACTTC	CASSFQGTGGSYEQYF
TRBV7-8	TRBJ1-5	.	TRBD1	TGTGCCAGCAGCAGACGACAGGGTTGGACTCTAGAAAGCTATCAGCCCCAGCATTTT	CASSRRQGWTLESYQPQHF
TRBV11-2	TRBJ2-1	.	TRBD1	TGTGCCAGCAGCTTAGAGGGACAGGGGGTCAATGAGCAGTTCTTC	CASSLEGQGVNEQFF
TRBV14	TRBJ2-1	.	.	TGTGCCAGCAGCCGTGTTAGGGATGAGCAGTTCTTC	CASSRVRDEQFF
TRBV7-9	TRBJ2-7	.	.	TGTGCCAGCAGCCCTGGTCTAGATCCGGGCGAGCAGTACTTC	CASSPGLDPGEQYF
TRBV11-2	TRBJ2-7	.	.	TGTGCCAGCAGCCGCGACTTCGATAGCTCCTACGAGCAGTACTTC	CASSRDFDSSYEQYF
TRBV13	TRBJ2-7	.	TRBD2	TGTGCCAGCAGCGAAGCTAGCGGGGGACCCTACGAGCAGTACTTC	CASSEASGGPYEQYF
TRBV19	TRBJ2-1	.	.	TGTGCCAGTAGTATCTGGGGGAGAGGTTCCAATGAGCAGTTCTTC	CASSIWGRGSNEQFF
TRBV6-1	TRBJ1-2	.	.	TGTGCCAGCAGTGAAGGTAACGGAGGAATCTATGGCTACACCTTC	CASSEGNGGIYGYTF
TRBV7-8	TRBJ1-1	.	TRBD1	TGTGCCAGCAGCTTTTATCAGGGGGCGACCCCGACCACTGAAGCTTTCTTT	CASSFYQGATPTTEAFF
TRBV5-8	TRBJ2-5	.	.	TGTGCCAGCAGCGAGTCACCGGTCCAAGAGACCCAGTACTTC	CASSESPVQETQYF
TRBV27	TRBJ2-7	.	.	TGTGCCAGCAGTTTATCCCCGGGGGCGGTGTCCGAGCAGTACTTC	CASSLSPGAVSEQYF
TRBV4-1	TRBJ2-1	.	.	TGCGCCAGCGGGCATCCCGGAGGCAATGAGCAGTTCTTC	CASGHPGGNEQFF
TRBV27	TRBJ2-7	.	.	TGTGCCAGCAGTACCGCCTACGAGCAGTACTTC	CASSTAYEQYF
TRBV4-1	TRBJ1-2	.	.	TGCGCCAGCAGCCAAGAACCGGGGCACTCGTCGGTGGGCTACACCTTC	CASSQEPGHSSVGYTF
TRBV7-9	TRBJ2-1	.	TRBD1	TGTGCCAGCAGATCCCGACAGGGTAGGGTCGGTGAGCAGTTCTTC	CASRSRQGRVGEQFF
TRBV5-6	TRBJ2-2	.	TRBD1	TGTGCCAGCAGCCCGGGGACAGGGGGCTTGTACACCGGGGAGCTGTTTTTT	CASSPGTGGLYTGELFF
TRBV29-1	TRBJ2-1	.	.	TGCAGCGTCGCAGAGGGGAACTCCTACAATGAGCAGTTCTTC	CSVAEGNSYNEQFF
TRBV29-1	TRBJ2-5	.	TRBD2	TGCAGCGTTGAAGGCGGGAGAGGGGCAAAGACCCAGTACTTC	CSVEGGRGAKTQYF
TRBV28	TRBJ2-1	.	TRBD2	TGTGCCAGCAGTTTACCTGCTCGCGGGAGGAACAATGAGCAGTTCTTC	CASSLPARGRNNEQFF
TRBV28	TRBJ1-1	once	TRBD1	TGTGCCAGCAGTTTGTCGGGACAGGGAGACACTGAAGCTTTCTTT	CASSLSGQGDTEAFF
TRBV6-1	TRBJ1-1	.	.	TGTGCCTGTAACAGGGAGGGGACTGAAGCTTTCTTT	CACNREGTEAFF
TRBV27	TRBJ2-7	.	TRBD1	TGTGCCAGCAGTGTGACAGGGGGTAGTCCCTACGAGCAGTACTTC	CASSVTGGSPYEQYF
TRBV2	TRBJ2-7	.	TRBD2	TGTGCCAGCAAAAATACGGGGCTAGCGGGAGGAACCTACGAGCAGTACTTC	CASKNTGLAGGTYEQYF
TRBV28	TRBJ2-7	.	.	TGTGCCAGCGTACAAGCAGGTACTAGCTACGAGCAGTACTTC	CASVQAGTSYEQYF
TRBV19	TRBJ2-7	.	TRBD1	TGTGCCAGTAGTGCACAGGGGGCCTACTACGAGCAGTACTTC	CASSAQGAYYEQYF
TRBV2	TRBJ2-7	.	.	TGTGCCAGCGGGAGTCAGTCCTACGAGCAGTACTTC	CASGSQSYEQYF
TRBV28	TRBJ1-1	.	.	TGTGCCAGCAGTCCCCCAAGGGACACTGAAGCTTTCTTT	CASSPPRDTEAFF
TRBV7-9	TRBJ2-2	.	TRBD2	TGTGCCAGCAGCGACCCCGAAAGACTAGCGTCCGGGGAGCTGTTTTTT	CASSDPERLASGELFF
TRBV14	TRBJ1-2	.	.	TGTGCCAGCAGCCAAGTCCACCTTAGAACGGGGACCGACTATGGCTACACCTTC	CASSQVHLRTGTDYGYTF
TRBV7-8	TRBJ2-7	.	.	TGTGCCAGCAGCCCCGCAGGGGGGGAGACCTACGAGCAGTACTTC	CASSPAGGETYEQYF
TRBV7-9	TRBJ2-3	.	.	TGTGCCAGCAGCGCCTGGACCACAGATACGCAGTATTTT	CASSAWTTDTQYF
TRBV4-1	TRBJ2-4	.	.	TGCGCCAGCAGCCAACGAGGCGGGGACATTCAGTACTTC	CASSQRGGDIQYF
TRBV2	TRBJ1-6	.	TRBD1	TGTGCCAGCAGAGGCGGGACAGGGTTACATAATTCACCCCTCCACTTT	CASRGGTGLHNSPLHF
TRBV7-6	TRBJ2-1	.	.	TGTGCCAGCAGCTCCACCCGGAGGGGTGAGCAGTTCTTC	CASSSTRRGEQFF
TRBV27	TRBJ2-7	.	TRBD1	TGTGCCAGCAGCCCGGACAGGGGGCACGAGCAGTACTTC	CASSPDRGHEQYF
TRBV28	TRBJ1-1	.	.	TGTGCCAGCAGACCCGGGGGCACTGAAGCTTTCTTT	CASRPGGTEAFF
TRBV5-6	TRBJ2-1	.	TRBD2	TGTGCCAGCAGCTTGGGGCTAGCGGGAGCCTTGGAGCAGTTCTTC	CASSLGLAGALEQFF
TRBV13	TRBJ1-1	once	.	TGTGCCAGCAGCAAGACGGAGAACACTGAAGCTTTCTTT	CASSKTENTEAFF
TRBV7-9	TRBJ1-1	.	.	TGTGCCAGCAGTTTTGGGCCTGCGAACACTGAAGCTTTCTTT	CASSFGPANTEAFF
TRBV28	TRBJ2-7	.	.	TGTGCCAGCAGCCCCGTCTCCAATCCCTACGAGCAGTACTTC	CASSPVSNPYEQYF